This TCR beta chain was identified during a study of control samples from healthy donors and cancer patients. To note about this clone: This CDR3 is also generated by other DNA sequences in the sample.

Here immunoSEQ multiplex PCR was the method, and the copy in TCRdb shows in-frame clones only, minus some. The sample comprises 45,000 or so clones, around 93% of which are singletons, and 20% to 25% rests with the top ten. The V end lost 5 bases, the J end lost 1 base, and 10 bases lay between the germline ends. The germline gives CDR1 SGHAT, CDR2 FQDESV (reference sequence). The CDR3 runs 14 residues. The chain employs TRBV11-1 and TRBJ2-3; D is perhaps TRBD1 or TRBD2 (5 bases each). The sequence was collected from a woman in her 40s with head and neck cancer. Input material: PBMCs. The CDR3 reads CASSQGTGTDTQYF. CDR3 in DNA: TGTGCCAGCAGCCAAGGGACCGGCACAGATACGCAGTATTTT.